A selection of T cell receptor beta chains follows, all from one sample in a study of breast tumors, draining lymph nodes, adjacent tissues. TCRdb re-derived calls from the multiplex PCR reads in MiXCR, one entry per CDR3 protein. Here the sample spans under 300,000 distinct CDR3 sequences, about 34% being singletons. Sequencing used axillary lymph node tissue. All receptors come from a female donor with breast cancer. Some clones in this sample may be carry-over from other donors' samples. The CDR3 runs from the conserved cysteine through the conserved F or W. Fields, in order: D gene, V gene, clone size, J gene, CDR3 protein. A D gene is named only where the DNA matches it firmly. Where a row states a size, it is once, few, many or the class of an expanded clone; other rows omit it.

TRBD1	TRBV6-6	few	TRBJ1-2	CASSHSSGQGGNYGYTF
NA	TRBV5-1	many	TRBJ2-1	CASTILGAGAYNEQFF
NA	TRBV12-3/TRBV12-4	many	TRBJ2-2	CASSPYLGSGELFF
TRBD2	TRBV29-1	NA	TRBJ2-5	CSASGNRETQYF
TRBD1	TRBV19	NA	TRBJ2-3	CASSTADRGADTQYF
NA	TRBV7-2	many	TRBJ2-7	CASSLVQGAYEQYF
NA	TRBV7-9	NA	TRBJ2-3	CASSLALSSDTQYF
TRBD1	TRBV9	NA	TRBJ1-3	CASSPTGQGSGNTIYF
TRBD2	TRBV20-1	many	TRBJ2-5	CSAGRLAGRETQYF
TRBD1	TRBV7-7	NA	TRBJ1-1	CASGSGQGTEAFF
TRBD2	TRBV5-1	many	TRBJ2-3	CASSLFSWEGADTQYF
NA	TRBV20-1	many	TRBJ2-1	CSAQGLAAYNEQFF
TRBD2	TRBV10-3	NA	TRBJ2-5	CAISGKQGLGHLETQHF
TRBD1	TRBV11-3	many	TRBJ1-4	CASSLGQGKYEKLFF
NA	TRBV19	many	TRBJ1-2	CASSKRAGGYTF
TRBD1	TRBV12-3/TRBV12-4	many	TRBJ1-6	CASSVDRGGYNSPLHF
NA	TRBV5-6	many	TRBJ1-5	CASSPGRVQPQHF
TRBD1	TRBV5-1	many	TRBJ1-3	CASRRTGIGNTIYF
NA	TRBV6-6	many	TRBJ1-2	CASSYSLGRVSDYGYTF
TRBD1	TRBV7-3	many	TRBJ2-1	CASSLTGTAYNEQFF
NA	TRBV7-2	many	TRBJ2-7	CASSSLGWEQYF
NA	TRBV2	many	TRBJ1-4	CASRGAREKLFF
TRBD2	TRBV9	many	TRBJ2-3	CASSVKPSGSTDTQYF
TRBD2	TRBV20-1	many	TRBJ2-1	CSARDPGGPDNEQFF
TRBD1	TRBV5-8	NA	TRBJ1-1	CASRRTGSSFF
NA	TRBV11-2	NA	TRBJ1-1	CASSLDGFGTEAFF
NA	TRBV4-3	many	TRBJ2-7	CASSQIAAAYEQYF
NA	TRBV3-1	many	TRBJ2-7	CASSQIYEQYF
NA	TRBV7-3	NA	TRBJ1-6	CASSLIAGKRALHF
NA	TRBV20-1	many	TRBJ2-1	CSALRPTEDNEQFF
NA	TRBV24-1	once	TRBJ2-3	CATLAAATDTQYF
NA	TRBV2	many	TRBJ2-1	CASSEAPTLLGNEQFF
TRBD2	TRBV10-2	many	TRBJ2-1	CASSVTSGSINEQFF
NA	TRBV5-8	many	TRBJ1-6	CASSVKQGWDSPLHF
NA	TRBV7-2	many	TRBJ2-5	CASSLAGGTLRTQYF
TRBD2	TRBV20-1	NA	TRBJ2-6	CSALAPSGGSGANVLTF
TRBD1	TRBV4-1	many	TRBJ1-4	CASSQDGTGTEKLFF
TRBD1	TRBV5-1	many	TRBJ2-3	CASSPDRGTDTQYF
NA	TRBV7-9	NA	TRBJ1-6	CASSRSGGSGDGPLHF
NA	TRBV6-2/TRBV6-3	NA	TRBJ1-2	CASSYSTLGGYTF
TRBD1	TRBV3-1	many	TRBJ1-6	CASSYGTALSNSPLHF